This entry lists 25 T cell receptor beta chains sequenced from one sample in a study of shared clonotypes between healthy human individuals. Here immunoSEQ multiplex PCR was the method, and the copy in TCRdb shows in-frame clones only, minus some. The data hold fewer than 400,000 clones, with about 74% observed a single time. The sequenced material came from memory CD4+ T cells sorted from blood. As to subset: CD45RA-negative fraction. These receptors came from a man aged 25-45 years in good health.

The chain links TRBV6-1 to TRBJ2-1; 11 nucleotides line up with TRBD2. The germline V gene has CDR1 MNHNS and CDR2 SASEGT. The CDR3 is 20 amino acids. J was trimmed by 4 bases and V by 4 bases; bases with no gene match: 18. CDR3 sequence reads: CASSATGNLFSGRGYNEQFF. DNA for the CDR3: TGTGCCAGCAGTGCCACAGGGAATCTCTTTAGCGGGAGGGGGTACAATGAGCAGTTCTTC.

The V and J genes are TRBV28 and TRBJ2-5, with a weak D call TRBD2 (7 bases). This CDR3 contains 13 residues. V lost 7 bases to trimming and J lost 5 bases, with 14 bases between them. The germline gives CDR1 MDHEN, CDR2 SYDVKM. CDR3 protein: CASIRGGGETQYF. The CDR3 DNA reads as TGTGCCAGCATCCGTGGGGGGGGCGAGACCCAGTACTTC.

This chain connects TRBV7-6 to TRBJ1-4; D is possibly TRBD1 (6 bases). The V and J ends lost 2 bases and 6 bases respectively, with 13 bases between them. The CDR3 length is 15 residues. CDR1 SGHVS and CDR2 FNYEAQ come from the germline V gene. In DNA form, the CDR3 reads TGTGCCAGCAGCTTACAGGGGAGGGCTGATGAAAAACTGTTTTTT. Its translation: CASSLQGRADEKLFF.

V is TRBV10-1 and J is TRBJ2-1; the match to TRBD2 covers 12 bases. Germline trimming cut 4 bases from V and 9 bases from J; bases unmatched to any gene: 10. The V gene's germline CDR1 is WNHNN and CDR2 SYGVQD (reference sequence). This CDR3 region has 16 residues. CDR3 residues: CASSVYRTSGDSEQFF. The DNA of the CDR3 is TGCGCCAGCAGTGTTTATCGGACTAGCGGGGACTCTGAGCAGTTCTTC.

The chain carries TRBV29-1 and TRBJ2-1, with 11 bases aligning to TRBD2. The CDR3 is 13 residues long. The junction had 8 bases not matched to a gene; V was cut back by 7 bases and J by 9 bases. Per the germline V gene, CDR1 is SQVTM and CDR2 is ANQGSEA. CDR3 in amino acids: CSAGRLAGGEQFF. CDR3 nucleotide sequence: TGCAGCGCCGGACGCCTAGCGGGGGGTGAGCAGTTCTTC.

The V and J genes are TRBV29-1 and TRBJ1-3; D not resolved. This CDR3 spans 12 amino acids. Between the trimmed V and J ends, which lost 3 bases and 0 bases, there was a span of 3 bases. Germline V gene data show CDR1 as SQVTM and CDR2 as ANQGSEA. The CDR3 spells CSVEGSGNTIYF. CDR3 bases: TGCAGCGTTGAGGGCTCTGGAAACACCATATATTTT.

The gene calls are TRBV28 and TRBJ1-2; D ambiguous. The CDR3 runs to 17 residues. In germline, CDR1 is MDHEN, CDR2 SYDVKM. Trimming left V 5 bases short and J 11 bases short, with 30 bases between. The CDR3 loop is CASSPDPYRGLVTRYTF. The CDR3 DNA is TGTGCCAGCAGTCCCGACCCATATCGAGGTCTTGTGACCCGATACACCTTC.

The chain links TRBV10-2 to TRBJ2-7, with 7 bases matching TRBD1. V lost 7 bases to trimming and J lost 5 bases; unmatched junction nucleotides: 8. Germline V gene lookup returns CDR1 WSHSY and CDR2 SAAADI. The CDR3 extends over 13 amino acids. The CDR3 nucleotides read TGCGCCAGCACCAGGACAGGAACCGACGAGCAGTACTTC. Translated, it gives CASTRTGTDEQYF.

This clone was observed a handful of times. The chain links TRBV10-2 to TRBJ2-3; 8 bases match TRBD2. Trimming cost V 7 bases and J 0 bases; bases outside gene matches: 9. The CDR3 runs to 16 residues. From germline, CDR1 is WSHSY and CDR2 SAAADI. The CDR3, as DNA: TGCGCCAGCACCTTTCGGGGGGGGCCTAGCACAGATACGCAGTATTTT. This translates into CASTFRGGPSTDTQYF.

V is TRBV5-1 and J is TRBJ2-7; TRBD1 is a possible D gene (6 bases). The CDR3 totals 11 residues. Germline CDR1 is SGHRS and CDR2 is YFSETQ. V gave up 4 bases and J gave up 7 bases, with 9 bases separating them. CDR3 protein: CASSQGREQYF. In nucleotides, the CDR3 is TGCGCCAGCAGCCAGGGGCGGGAGCAGTACTTC. The full variable domain, rest sourced from reference TRBV5-1 and TRBJ2-7, is KAGVTQTPRYLIKTRGQQVTLSCSPISGHRSVSWYQQTPGQGLQFLFEYFSETQRNKGNFPGRFSGRQFSNSRSEMNVSTLELGDSALYLCASSQGREQYFGPGTRLTVT.

This clone was counted many times. This sample also contains other DNA sequences that code for the same CDR3. The rearrangement joins TRBV18 to TRBJ2-3; D uncertain. V was trimmed by 2 bases and J by 2 bases, leaving 5 bases between them. The CDR3 consists of 13 residues. Germline CDR1 KGHSH, CDR2 LQKENI. This CDR3 is CASSPGFTDTQYF. CDR3 coding DNA: TGTGCCAGCTCACCAGGGTTCACAGATACGCAGTATTTT.

This clone was observed a handful of times. This chain connects TRBV6-5 to TRBJ1-6; D is ambiguous. The CDR3 has 15 residues. The V gene lost 0 bases and the J gene lost 7 bases, with 10 bases spanning the gap. Germline lookup yields CDR1 MNHEY and CDR2 SVGAGI. The CDR3 DNA is TGTGCCAGCAGTTACTCGAAATTACAGAATTCACCCCTCCACTTT. This gives the protein CASSYSKLQNSPLHF.

The chain links TRBV4-1 to TRBJ1-5; possibly TRBD1 for D (5 bases). The CDR3 has 15 residues. V lost 0 bases, J lost 6 bases, and 12 bases lay in between. The V gene's germline CDR1 is MGHRA and CDR2 YSYEKL. The CDR3 DNA reads TGCGCCAGCAGCCAAGAGTGGGGGTACGGTCAGCCCCAGCATTTT. This codes for CASSQEWGYGQPQHF.

This sequence joins TRBV7-2 and TRBJ2-7; the match to TRBD2 covers 10 bases. CDR3 length: 16 residues. Germline V gene sequence: CDR1 SGHTA, CDR2 FQGNSA. V was clipped by 1 base and J by 4 bases; unmatched bases: 7. CDR3: CASSLGAGGSQYEQYF. CDR3 in DNA: TGTGCCAGCAGCTTAGGAGCGGGAGGGAGTCAATACGAGCAGTACTTC.

The rearrangement joins TRBV7-9 to TRBJ2-1, with a possible D match to TRBD1 (6 bases). CDR1 SEHNR and CDR2 FQNEAQ come from the germline V gene (reference sequence). CDR3 length equals 13 residues. V lost 5 bases, J lost 9 bases, and 14 bases lay in between. The CDR3 reads CASSTGSMGEQFF. In DNA, the CDR3 is TGTGCCAGCAGCACAGGGTCAATGGGTGAGCAGTTCTTC.

As to this clone: A read error may be the cause here, since a much bigger clone is one base away. V gene TRBV6-4 combines with J gene TRBJ2-6, with no clear D. The V end lost 3 bases, the J end lost 2 bases, and 5 bases lay between the germline ends. Germline CDR1 MRHNA, CDR2 SNTAGT. The CDR3 sequence is 14 residues long. The CDR3 sequence: CASSERAGANVLTF. In nucleotides, the CDR3 is TGTGCCAGCAGTGAAAGGGCTGGGGCCAACGTCCTGACTTTC.

The chain links TRBV5-4 to TRBJ2-2; D might be TRBD2 (6 bases). Trimming stripped 1 base from V and 5 bases from J, with 15 bases between. The germline V gene has CDR1 SGHNT and CDR2 YYREEE (reference sequence). The CDR3 is made up of 16 amino acids. CDR3 in DNA: TGTGCCAGCAGCTTGTCAGAGACTAGTCCAACCGGGGAGCTGTTTTTT. It codes for CASSLSETSPTGELFF.

The rearrangement joins TRBV21-1 to TRBJ2-1; TRBD2 is taken as the D call from the table, unchecked against the DNA. TRBV21-1 is termed a pseudogene. The CDR3 totals 17 residues. The CDR3 DNA reads as TGTGCCAGCAGCAAAGGCGGAAAGCGGGAGATGGGGAATGAGCAGTTCTTC. It codes for CASSKGGKREMGNEQFF.

This clone has only one observation. The sample has other DNA sequences that encode this CDR3 too. This chain uses TRBV11-3 with TRBJ2-5; D possibly corresponds to TRBD2 (5 bases). The germline V gene encodes CDR1 SGHNT and CDR2 YENEEA. The CDR3 has 13 residues. V gave up 1 base and J gave up 2 bases, with 5 bases separating them. This chain's CDR3 is CASSLGGQETQYF. The CDR3 coding sequence is TGTGCCAGCAGCTTAGGAGGGCAAGAGACCCAGTACTTC.

This clone has a single count. The chain employs TRBV5-1 and TRBJ2-1; 8 bases are shared with TRBD1. The CDR3 loop spans 16 amino acids. The V gene end was trimmed by 4 bases and the J gene end by 0 bases; junction bases not matched to a gene: 6. In germline, CDR1 is SGHRS, CDR2 YFSETQ. The CDR3 sequence: CASSGGQVPSYNEQFF. Written as DNA, the CDR3 is TGCGCCAGCAGCGGGGGACAGGTCCCCTCCTACAATGAGCAGTTCTTC.

The CDR3 sequence: CASSVIQGLAHEQYF. In nucleotides, the CDR3 is TGTGCCAGCAGTGTTATCCAGGGACTGGCCCACGAGCAGTACTTC. This sequence joins TRBV2 and TRBJ2-7, with D tentatively TRBD2 (6 bases). The CDR3 consists of 15 residues. V was cut by 4 bases and J by 5 bases, with 18 bases left in between. The germline V gene has CDR1 SNHLY and CDR2 FYNNEI.

The rearrangement uses TRBV11-2 and TRBJ2-1; D is uncertain. CDR1 and CDR2 (germline): SGHAT, FQNNGV. The CDR3 has 14 residues. Trimming took off 2 bases at V and 6 bases at J, with 11 bases between the two ends. The CDR3 DNA reads TGTGCCAGCAGCTTAATTGGGTGGAGCAATGAGCAGTTCTTC. It is translated as CASSLIGWSNEQFF.

This chain connects TRBV2 to TRBJ2-2, with D perhaps matching TRBD1 (6 bases). The CDR3 contains 14 residues. V was pared by 6 bases and J by 2 bases, with 10 bases between. Looked up from germline, CDR1 is SNHLY and CDR2 is FYNNEI. The CDR3 protein is CASREDSNTGELFF. The CDR3 DNA reads as TGTGCCAGCAGGGAGGACAGTAACACCGGGGAGCTGTTTTTT.

This chain joins TRBV19 and TRBJ2-1; D might be TRBD1 (6 bases). Germline-derived CDR1 and CDR2 are LNHDA and SQIVND (reference sequence). The CDR3 is 16 amino acids. V lost 4 bases to trimming and J lost 3 bases, with 16 bases between them. The CDR3 here is CASSSKTGAIYNEQFF. The CDR3 coding sequence is TGTGCCAGTAGTAGCAAGACAGGCGCTATCTACAATGAGCAGTTCTTC.

The rearrangement links TRBV27 to TRBJ2-4; unclear D gene. CDR3 length: 17 residues. Germline V gene sequence: CDR1 MNHEY, CDR2 SMNVEV (reference sequence). Trimming stripped 0 bases from V and 1 base from J, with 13 bases between. As DNA, the CDR3 is TGTGCCAGCAGTTTATCCTTACCTCTCTCCGCCAAAAACATTCAGTACTTC. This sequence encodes CASSLSLPLSAKNIQYF.